This T cell receptor (beta chain) appears in the sequencing data of a study of blood T cell repertoires in COVID-19. The table came from immunoSEQ multiplex PCR; TCRdb's copy has only in-frame clones and leaves some out. The sample contains around 43,000 clones, approximately 86% of which appear only once. The CDR3 covers 13 residues. Germline V CDR1 and CDR2: LGHDT, YNNKEL (reference sequence). V was cut by 1 base and J by 5 bases, with 8 bases left in between. The chain uses TRBV3-1 (or the pseudogene TRBV3-2) and TRBJ1-1, with D maybe TRBD1 (5 bases). The TCR comes from a woman aged 80 or older with acute or convalescent COVID-19. Source material: peripheral blood. The CDR3 DNA sequence: TGTGCCAGCAGCCAAGCAGGGAATACTGAAGCTTTCTTT. It is translated as CASSQAGNTEAFF.